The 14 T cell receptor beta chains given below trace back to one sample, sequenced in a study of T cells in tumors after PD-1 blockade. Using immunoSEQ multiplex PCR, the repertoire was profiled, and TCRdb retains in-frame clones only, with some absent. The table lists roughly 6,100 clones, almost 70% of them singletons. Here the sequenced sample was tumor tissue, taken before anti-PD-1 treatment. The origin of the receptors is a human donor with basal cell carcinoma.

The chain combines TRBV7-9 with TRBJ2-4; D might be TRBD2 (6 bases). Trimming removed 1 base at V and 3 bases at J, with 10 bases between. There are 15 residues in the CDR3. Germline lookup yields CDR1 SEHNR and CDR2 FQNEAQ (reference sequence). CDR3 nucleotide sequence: TGTGCCAGCAGCTTAGTTTCCGGGGGCAAAAACATTCAGTACTTC. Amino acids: CASSLVSGGKNIQYF.

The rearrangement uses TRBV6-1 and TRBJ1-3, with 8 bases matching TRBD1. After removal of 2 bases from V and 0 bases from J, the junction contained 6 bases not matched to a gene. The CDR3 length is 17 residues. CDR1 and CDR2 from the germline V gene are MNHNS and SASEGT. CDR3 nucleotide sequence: TGTGCCAGCAGTGAACCTCGACAGGGGATCTCTGGAAACACCATATATTTT. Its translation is CASSEPRQGISGNTIYF.

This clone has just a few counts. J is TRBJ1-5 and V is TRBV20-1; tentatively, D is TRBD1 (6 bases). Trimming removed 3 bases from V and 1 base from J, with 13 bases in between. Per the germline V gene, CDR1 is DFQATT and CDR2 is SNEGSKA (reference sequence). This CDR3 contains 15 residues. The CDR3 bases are TGCAGTGCTAGTGGGGGGGCTAGCAGCAATCAGCCCCAGCATTTT. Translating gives CSASGGASSNQPQHF.

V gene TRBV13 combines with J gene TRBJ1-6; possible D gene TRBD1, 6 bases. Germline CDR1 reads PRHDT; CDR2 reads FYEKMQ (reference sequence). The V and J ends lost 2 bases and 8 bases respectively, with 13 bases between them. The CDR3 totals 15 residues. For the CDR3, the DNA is TGTGCCAGCAGCTTATTGGGGGCTTACGATTCACCCCTCCACTTT. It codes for CASSLLGAYDSPLHF. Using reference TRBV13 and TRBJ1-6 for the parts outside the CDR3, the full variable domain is AAGVIQSPRHLIKEKRETATLKCYPIPRHDTVYWYQQGPGQDPQFLISFYEKMQSDKGSIPDRFSAQQFSDYHSELNMSSLELGDSALYFCASSLLGAYDSPLHFGNGTRLTVT.

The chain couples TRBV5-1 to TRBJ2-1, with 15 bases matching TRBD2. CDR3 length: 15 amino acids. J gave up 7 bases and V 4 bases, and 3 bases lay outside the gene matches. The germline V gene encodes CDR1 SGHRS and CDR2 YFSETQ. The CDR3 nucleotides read TGCGCCAGCAGCCCGGGACTAGCGGGGGGTAATGAGCAGTTCTTC. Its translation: CASSPGLAGGNEQFF.

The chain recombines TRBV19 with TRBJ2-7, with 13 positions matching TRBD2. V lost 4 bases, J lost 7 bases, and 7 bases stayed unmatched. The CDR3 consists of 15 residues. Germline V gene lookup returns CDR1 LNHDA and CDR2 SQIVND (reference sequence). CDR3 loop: CASSTTSGGAREQYF. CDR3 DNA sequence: TGTGCCAGTAGTACCACTAGCGGGGGGGCGCGTGAGCAGTACTTC.

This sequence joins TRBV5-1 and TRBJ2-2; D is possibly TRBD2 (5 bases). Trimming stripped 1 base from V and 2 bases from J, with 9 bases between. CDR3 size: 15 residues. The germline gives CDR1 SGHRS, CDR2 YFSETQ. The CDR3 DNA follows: TGCGCCAGCAGCTTGATCGAGGGAAACACCGGGGAGCTGTTTTTT. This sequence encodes CASSLIEGNTGELFF.

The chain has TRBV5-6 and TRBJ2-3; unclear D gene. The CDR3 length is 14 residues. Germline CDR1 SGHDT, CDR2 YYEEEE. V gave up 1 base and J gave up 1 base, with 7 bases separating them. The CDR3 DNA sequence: TGTGCCAGCAGCTTGCCTGGGGGCACAGATACGCAGTATTTT. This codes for CASSLPGGTDTQYF. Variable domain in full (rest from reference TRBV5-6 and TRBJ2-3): DAGVTQSPTHLIKTRGQQVTLRCSPKSGHDTVSWYQQALGQGPQFIFQYYEEEERQRGNFPDRFSGHQFPNYSSELNVNALLLGDSALYLCASSLPGGTDTQYFGPGTRLTVL.

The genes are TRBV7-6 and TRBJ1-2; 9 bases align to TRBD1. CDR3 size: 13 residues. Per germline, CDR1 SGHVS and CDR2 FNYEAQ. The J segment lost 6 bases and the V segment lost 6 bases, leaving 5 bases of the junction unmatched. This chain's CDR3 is CASSVGTGHGYTF. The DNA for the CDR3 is TGTGCCAGCAGTGTAGGGACAGGGCATGGCTACACCTTC.

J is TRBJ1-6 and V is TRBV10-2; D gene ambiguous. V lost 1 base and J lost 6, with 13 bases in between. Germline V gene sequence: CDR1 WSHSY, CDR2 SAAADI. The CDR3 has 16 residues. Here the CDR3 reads CASSEWARRINSPLHF. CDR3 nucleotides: TGCGCCAGCAGTGAGTGGGCCAGAAGGATTAATTCACCCCTCCACTTT.

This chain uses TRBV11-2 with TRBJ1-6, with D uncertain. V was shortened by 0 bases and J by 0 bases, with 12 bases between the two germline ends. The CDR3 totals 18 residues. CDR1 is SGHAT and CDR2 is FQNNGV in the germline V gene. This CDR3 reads CASSLDEEKNSYNSPLHF. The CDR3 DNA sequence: TGTGCCAGCAGCTTAGATGAGGAGAAAAACTCCTATAATTCACCCCTCCACTTT.

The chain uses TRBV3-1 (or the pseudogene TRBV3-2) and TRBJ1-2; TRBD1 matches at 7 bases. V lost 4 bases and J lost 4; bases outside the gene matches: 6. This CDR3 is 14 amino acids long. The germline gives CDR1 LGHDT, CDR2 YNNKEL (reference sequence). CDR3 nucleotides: TGTGCCAGCAGCCCAAACAGGGGCGCCTATGGCTACACCTTC. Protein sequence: CASSPNRGAYGYTF.

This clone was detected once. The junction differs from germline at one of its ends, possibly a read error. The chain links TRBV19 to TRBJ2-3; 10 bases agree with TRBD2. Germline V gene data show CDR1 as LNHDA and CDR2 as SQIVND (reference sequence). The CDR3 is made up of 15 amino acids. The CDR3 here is CASSIAGGGTDTQYF. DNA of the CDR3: TGTGCCAGTAGCATAGCGGGGGGTGGCACAGATACGCAGTATTTT.

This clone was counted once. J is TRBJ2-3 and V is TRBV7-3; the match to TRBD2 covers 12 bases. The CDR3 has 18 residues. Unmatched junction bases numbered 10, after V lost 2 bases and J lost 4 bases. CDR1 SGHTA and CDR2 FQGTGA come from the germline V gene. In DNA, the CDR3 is TGTGCCAGCAGCTTATCGCGGTCTAGCGGGGGGGCAGCAGATACGCAGTATTTT. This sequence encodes CASSLSRSSGGAADTQYF.